This T cell receptor beta chain was captured in a study of OX40 agonist ivuxolimab in advanced cancers. Broadly, across the study: Ivuxolimab was a fully human IgG2 agonistic monoclonal antibody targeting the costimulatory receptor OX40 (CD134). Intravenous ivuxolimab was administered to patients every 2 weeks at six dose levels: 0.01, 0.1, 0.3, 1.5, 3 and 10 mg/kg. Of the roughly 52 dose-escalation patients, hepatocellular carcinoma was present in about 20, melanoma in around 15, renal cell carcinoma in 9 and head and neck cancer in 9. A male proportion of about 79% and a mean age of approximately 60 years, ranging from about 23 to 90, were recorded for the dose-escalation cohort. Prior anti-PD-1, anti-PD-L1 or anti-CTLA-4 therapy was permitted, and checkpoint inhibitors had been received by roughly two fifths of dose-escalation patients. Partial responses occurred in three dose-escalation patients, of whom one had hepatocellular carcinoma and two had cutaneous melanoma. The point of sequencing TCRbeta in the periphery was to test whether ivuxolimab changed TCR sequence diversity and drove clonal T-cell expansion. The paper reports the monotherapy dose-escalation portion (N of about 51 patients) of the phase I ivuxolimab trial.

On the study overall, not on this receptor specifically: At doses of 0.1 to 3.0 mg/kg, clonal expansion of both CD4+ and CD8+ blood T cells was observed from baseline to week 6. Which antigens the clonally expanded peripheral T cells were specific for was not determined. Partial responders in the 0.1-3.0 mg/kg groups had among the lowest normalized peripheral clonal expansion, especially among CD8+ T cells. Low levels of normalized T-cell clonal expansion were also seen in some nonresponding patients. On average, CD8+ T cells showed more expanded clones than CD4+ T cells after ivuxolimab.

With regard to this clone: Its antigen target is currently unknown. No much larger clone exists at a distance of one base, and base qualities are not known.

Genomic DNA was extracted from sorted cells for sequencing of the TCRbeta CDR3 region. TCRbeta CDR3 regions were sequenced using the immunoSEQ Assay. What TCRdb holds here is the immuneACCESS table cut down to in-frame rearrangements. Part of the clones is not present; checked against another copy, under half of the missing clones reflect an unresolved V gene, and the others are unexplained. The sample has some 60,000 clones on record, around 84% of them singletons. Roughly 30% of the sample belongs to the ten largest clones. The trial excluded patients who had a history of autoimmune disease or who were on systemic immunosuppression. In every dose cohort, peripheral blood was drawn for TCR sequencing at baseline, cycle 4 day 1, and cycle 7 day 1. The samples were drawn from a first-in-human, open-label, multicenter phase I dose-escalation trial of ivuxolimab. The trial enrolled adults with locally advanced or metastatic head and neck squamous cell, hepatocellular, melanoma or renal cell carcinoma. Before TCR sequencing, CD4+ T cells and CD8+ T cells were sorted from peripheral blood as separate populations.

V is reduced by 0 bases and J by 3 bases, leaving a spacing of 2 bases between them. The CDR3 runs 12 amino acids, cysteine and phenylalanine included. CDR3 DNA only is kept here, 36 bases in frame from base 1. The germline V gene specifies SNHLY as CDR1 and FYNNEI as CDR2. The V gene is TRBV2 and the J gene is TRBJ2-5; the D gene cannot be resolved reliably. This TCR came from an adult with an advanced solid tumor such as melanoma, head and neck, liver or kidney cancer. Material: CD4+ or CD8+ T cells sorted from blood, obtained in a trial of the OX40 agonist ivuxolimab. CDR3 sequence: CASSEAEETQYF. The nucleotide sequence reads as follows: TGTGCCAGCAGTGAAGCGGAAGAGACCCAGTACTTC.